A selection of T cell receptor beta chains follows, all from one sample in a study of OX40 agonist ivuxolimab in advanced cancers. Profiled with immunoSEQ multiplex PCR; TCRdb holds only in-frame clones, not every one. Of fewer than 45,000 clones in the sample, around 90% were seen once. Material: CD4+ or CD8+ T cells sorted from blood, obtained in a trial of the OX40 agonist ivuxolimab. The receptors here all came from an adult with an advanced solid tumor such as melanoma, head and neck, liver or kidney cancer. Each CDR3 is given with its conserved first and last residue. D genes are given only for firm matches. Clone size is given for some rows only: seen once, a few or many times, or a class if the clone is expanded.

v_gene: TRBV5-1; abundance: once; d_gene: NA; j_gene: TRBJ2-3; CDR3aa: CASSPSRGSTDTQYF; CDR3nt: TGCGCCAGCAGCCCCTCTCGCGGGAGCACAGATACGCAGTATTTT
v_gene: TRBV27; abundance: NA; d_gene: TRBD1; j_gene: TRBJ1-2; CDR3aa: CASARTGGAYGYTF; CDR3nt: TGTGCCAGCGCCAGGACAGGGGGGGCCTATGGCTACACCTTC
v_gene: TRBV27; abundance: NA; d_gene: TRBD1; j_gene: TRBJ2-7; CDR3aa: CASSFHRGEQYF; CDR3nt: TGTGCCAGCAGTTTCCACAGGGGCGAGCAGTACTTC
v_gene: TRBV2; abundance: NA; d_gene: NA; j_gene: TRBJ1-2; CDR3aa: CASSEGKWDTF; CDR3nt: TGTGCCAGCAGTGAAGGCAAATGGGACACCTTC
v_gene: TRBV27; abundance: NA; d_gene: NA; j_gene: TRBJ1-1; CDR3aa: CASVGVTEAFF; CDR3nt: TGTGCCAGCGTGGGAGTTACTGAAGCTTTCTTT
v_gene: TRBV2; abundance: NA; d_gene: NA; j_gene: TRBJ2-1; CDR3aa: CASRGLYNEQFF; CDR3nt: TGTGCCAGCCGAGGCCTCTACAATGAGCAGTTCTTC
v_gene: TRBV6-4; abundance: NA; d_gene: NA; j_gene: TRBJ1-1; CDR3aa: CASSRGPGTEAFF; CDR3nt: TGTGCCAGCAGTCGGGGGCCGGGCACTGAAGCTTTCTTT
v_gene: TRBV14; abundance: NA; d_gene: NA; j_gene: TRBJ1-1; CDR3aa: CASSQDKGVTLPAFF; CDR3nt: TGTGCCAGCAGCCAAGATAAGGGGGTGACCTTGCCAGCTTTCTTT
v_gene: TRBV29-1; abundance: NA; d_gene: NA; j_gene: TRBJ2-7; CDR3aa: CSATRGVSHEQYF; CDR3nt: TGCAGCGCCACCAGGGGTGTTTCCCACGAGCAGTACTTC
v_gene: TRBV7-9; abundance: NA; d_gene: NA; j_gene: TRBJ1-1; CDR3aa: CASSRRDTAAEAFF; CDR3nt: TGTGCCAGCAGCCGACGGGACACCGCCGCCGAAGCTTTCTTT
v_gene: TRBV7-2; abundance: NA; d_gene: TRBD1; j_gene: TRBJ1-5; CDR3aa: CASSLITTGWNQPQHF; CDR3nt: TGTGCCAGCAGCTTAATAACGACAGGGTGGAATCAGCCCCAGCATTTT
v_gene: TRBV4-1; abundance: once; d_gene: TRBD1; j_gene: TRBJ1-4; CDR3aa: CASSQHDRDGEKLFF; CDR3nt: TGCGCCAGCAGCCAACATGACAGGGACGGTGAAAAACTGTTTTTT
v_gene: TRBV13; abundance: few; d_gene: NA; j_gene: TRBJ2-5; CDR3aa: CASSPPGGIADQETQYF; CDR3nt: TGTGCCAGCAGCCCCCCGGGCGGGATAGCGGACCAAGAGACCCAGTACTTC
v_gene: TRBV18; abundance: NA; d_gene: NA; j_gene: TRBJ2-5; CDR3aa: CASSTNGGTTETQYF; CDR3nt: TGTGCCAGCTCAACCAACGGGGGAACGACAGAGACCCAGTACTTC
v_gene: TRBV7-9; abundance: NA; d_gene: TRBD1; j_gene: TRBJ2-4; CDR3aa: CASSLDPYQGGDIQYF; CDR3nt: TGTGCCAGCAGCTTAGACCCTTACCAAGGGGGCGACATTCAGTACTTC
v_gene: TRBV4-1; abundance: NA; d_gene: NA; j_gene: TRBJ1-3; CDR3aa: CASSRGFSGNTIYF; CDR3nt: TGCGCCAGCAGCCGGGGTTTCTCTGGAAACACCATATATTTT
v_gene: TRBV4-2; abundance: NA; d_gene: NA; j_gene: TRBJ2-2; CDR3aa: CASSQRVLANTGELFF; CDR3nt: TGTGCCAGCAGCCAACGGGTTCTTGCGAACACCGGGGAGCTGTTTTTT
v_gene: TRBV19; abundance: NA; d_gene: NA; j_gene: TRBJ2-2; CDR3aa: CASSRLHTGELFF; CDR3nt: TGTGCCAGTAGTAGACTACACACCGGGGAGCTGTTTTTT
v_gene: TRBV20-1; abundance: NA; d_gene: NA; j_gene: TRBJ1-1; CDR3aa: CSAAEAFF; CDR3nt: TGCAGTGCTGCTGAAGCTTTCTTT
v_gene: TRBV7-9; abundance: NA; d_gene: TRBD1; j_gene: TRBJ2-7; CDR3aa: CASSDDRVAYEQYF; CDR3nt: TGTGCCAGCAGCGATGACAGGGTAGCCTACGAGCAGTACTTC
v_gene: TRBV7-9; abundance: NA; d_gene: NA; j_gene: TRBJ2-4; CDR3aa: CASSLGPPGDKNIQYF; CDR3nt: TGTGCCAGCAGCTTGGGGCCCCCGGGGGACAAAAACATTCAGTACTTC
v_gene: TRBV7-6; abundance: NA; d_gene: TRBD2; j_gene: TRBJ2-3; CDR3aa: CASSLGLAGTSFTDTQYF; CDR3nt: TGTGCCAGCAGTCTAGGACTAGCGGGGACATCATTCACAGATACGCAGTATTTT